The clone carrying this T cell receptor beta chain was found many times. The data were obtained in a study of kidney transplant recipient with SARS-CoV-2 infection. TCRdb itself ran the reads through MiXCR, one entry per CDR3 protein. Of under 250,000 distinct CDR3 sequences listed, around 30% are singletons. Germline V lookup: CDR1 SGHVS, CDR2 FQNEAQ. V gave up 4 bases and J gave up 0 bases; unmatched junction bases: 4. This CDR3 has 18 amino acids. This chain connects TRBV7-8 to TRBJ2-6; 12 bases are shared with TRBD2. Sequencing was performed on a blood sample, taken at baseline and between days 110 and 120 from a kidney transplant recipient. The receptor was isolated from a male patient aged 25-45 years who had COVID-19 and was a kidney transplant recipient. Some T cells may be graft donor cells. The DNA of the CDR3 is TGTGCCAGCAGCTCGGGACTAGCGGGCTACTCTGGGGCCAACGTCCTGACTTTC. This codes for CASSSGLAGYSGANVLTF.